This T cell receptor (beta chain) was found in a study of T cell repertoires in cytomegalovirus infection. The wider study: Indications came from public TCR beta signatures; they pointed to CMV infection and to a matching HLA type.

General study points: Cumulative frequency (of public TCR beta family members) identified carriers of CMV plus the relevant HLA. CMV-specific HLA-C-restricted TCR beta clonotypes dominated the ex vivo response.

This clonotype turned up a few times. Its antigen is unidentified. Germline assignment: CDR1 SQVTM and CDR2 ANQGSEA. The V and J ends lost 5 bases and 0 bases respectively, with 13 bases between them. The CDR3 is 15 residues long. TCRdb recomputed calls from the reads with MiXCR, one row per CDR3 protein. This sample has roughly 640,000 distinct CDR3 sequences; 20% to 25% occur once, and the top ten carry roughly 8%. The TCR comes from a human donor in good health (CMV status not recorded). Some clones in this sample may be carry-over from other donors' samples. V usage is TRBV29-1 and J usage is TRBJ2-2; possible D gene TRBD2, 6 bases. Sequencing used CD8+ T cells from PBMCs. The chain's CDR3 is CSVIAAKSNTGELFF. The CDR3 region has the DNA TGCAGCGTTATAGCGGCAAAGTCGAACACCGGGGAGCTGTTTTTT.